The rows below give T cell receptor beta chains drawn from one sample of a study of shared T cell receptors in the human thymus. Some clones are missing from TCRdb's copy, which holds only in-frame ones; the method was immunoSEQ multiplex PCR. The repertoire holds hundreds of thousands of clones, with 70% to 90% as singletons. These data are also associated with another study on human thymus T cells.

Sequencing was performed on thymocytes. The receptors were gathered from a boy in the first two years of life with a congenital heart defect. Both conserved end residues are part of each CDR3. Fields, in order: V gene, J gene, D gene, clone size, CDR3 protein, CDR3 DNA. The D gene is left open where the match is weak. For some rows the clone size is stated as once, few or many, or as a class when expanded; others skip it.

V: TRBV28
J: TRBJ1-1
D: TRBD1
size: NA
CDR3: CASSCAGTGCTEAFF
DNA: TGTGCCAGCAGTTGTGCCGGGACAGGGTGTACTGAAGCTTTCTTT

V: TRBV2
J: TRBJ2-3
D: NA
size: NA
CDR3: CASSGMGGAGADTQYF
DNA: TGTGCCAGCAGTGGAATGGGGGGGGCTGGGGCAGATACGCAGTATTTT

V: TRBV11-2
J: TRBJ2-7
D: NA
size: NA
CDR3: CASSLRFSPYEQYF
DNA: TGTGCCAGCAGCTTACGGTTCTCCCCGTACGAGCAGTACTTC

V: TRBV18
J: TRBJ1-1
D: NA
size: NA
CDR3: CASSPPAGNTEAFF
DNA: TGTGCCAGCTCTCCCCCGGCAGGGAACACTGAAGCTTTCTTT

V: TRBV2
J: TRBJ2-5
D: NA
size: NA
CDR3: CASSEPQGLETQYF
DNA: TGTGCCAGCAGTGAGCCACAGGGTCTGGAGACCCAGTACTTC

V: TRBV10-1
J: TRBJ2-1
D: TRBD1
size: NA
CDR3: CASSESRGHQYQNEQFF
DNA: TGCGCCAGCAGTGAGTCGAGGGGGCATCAGTATCAAAATGAGCAGTTCTTC

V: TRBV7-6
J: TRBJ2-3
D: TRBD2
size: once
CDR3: CASSNDQLAGPDTQYF
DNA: TGTGCCAGCAGCAACGATCAACTAGCGGGCCCAGATACGCAGTATTTT

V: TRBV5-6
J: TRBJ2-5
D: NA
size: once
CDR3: CASSLTGFQETQYF
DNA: TGTGCCAGCAGCCTGACAGGTTTCCAAGAGACCCAGTACTTC

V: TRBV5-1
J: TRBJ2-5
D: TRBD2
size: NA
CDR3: CASSFRLAGETQYF
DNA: TGCGCCAGCAGCTTTCGACTAGCGGGAGAGACCCAGTACTTC

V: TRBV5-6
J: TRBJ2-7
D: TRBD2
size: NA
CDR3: CASGTSGYEQYF
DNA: TGTGCCAGCGGGACTAGCGGATACGAGCAGTACTTC

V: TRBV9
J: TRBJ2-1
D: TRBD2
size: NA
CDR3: CASSPTSGLLSYNEQFF
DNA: TGTGCCAGCAGCCCAACTAGCGGGTTACTCTCCTACAATGAGCAGTTCTTC

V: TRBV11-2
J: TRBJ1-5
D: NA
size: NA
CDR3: CASSYDSHSNQPQHF
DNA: TGTGCCAGCAGCTACGACAGCCATAGCAATCAGCCCCAGCATTTT

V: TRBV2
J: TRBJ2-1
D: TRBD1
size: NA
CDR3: CASSPPDRSAPSYNEQFF
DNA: TGTGCCAGCAGTCCCCCGGACAGGAGCGCCCCATCCTACAATGAGCAGTTCTTC

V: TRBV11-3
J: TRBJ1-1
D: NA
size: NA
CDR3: CASSPWSSNTEAFF
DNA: TGTGCCAGCAGCCCATGGAGCTCGAACACTGAAGCTTTCTTT

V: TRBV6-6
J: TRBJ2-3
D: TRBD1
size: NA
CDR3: CASSTRGTGSTDTQYF
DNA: TGTGCCAGCAGTACACGCGGGACAGGGAGCACAGATACGCAGTATTTT

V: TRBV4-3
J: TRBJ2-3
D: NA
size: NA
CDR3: CASSQEKNTATSAYF
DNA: TGCGCCAGCAGCCAAGAAAAGAACACCGCGACTAGTGCATATTTT

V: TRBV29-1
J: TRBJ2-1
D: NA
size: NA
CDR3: CSVEVKTGSSYNEQFF
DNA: TGCAGCGTTGAAGTCAAGACAGGTAGCTCCTACAATGAGCAGTTCTTC

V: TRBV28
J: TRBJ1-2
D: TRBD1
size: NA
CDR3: CASSGRPGTGDGYTF
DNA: TGTGCCAGCAGTGGAAGGCCCGGGACAGGGGATGGCTACACCTTC